These 14 T cell receptor beta chains were sequenced from one sample in a study of T cell repertoires in cytomegalovirus infection. TCRdb processed the reads anew with MiXCR; each CDR3 protein has one entry. The table records some 280,000 distinct CDR3 sequences, around 15% of them present only once. The sample taken for sequencing was PBMCs. The receptor set was obtained from a human donor in good health (CMV status not recorded). Some clones in this sample may be carry-over from other donors' samples.

The rearrangement joins TRBV7-9 to TRBJ2-5; D is unclear. The V end lost 5 bases, the J end lost 5 bases, and 9 bases lay between the germline ends. CDR3 length: 12 residues. Germline CDR1 SEHNR, CDR2 FQNEAQ (reference sequence). CDR3 DNA: TGTGCCAGCAGCCAAATAACGGAGACCCAGTACTTC. It yields the protein CASSQITETQYF.

This clonotype was picked up many times. This chain joins TRBV6-1 and TRBJ2-1; 8 bases match TRBD2. Trimming took 6 bases from V and 5 from J; bases not matched to a gene: 9. Germline V CDR1 and CDR2: MNHNS, SASEGT. The CDR3 consists of 15 residues. Written as DNA, the CDR3 is TGTGCCAGCAGGCCGGGACTAGTCTCTAACAATGAGCAGTTCTTC. This sequence encodes CASRPGLVSNNEQFF.

This clonotype was seen only a few times. V is TRBV7-3 and J is TRBJ2-3; D ambiguous. CDR3 size: 13 residues. Trimming pared 5 bases from V and 3 bases from J, leaving 9 bases between. Germline values: CDR1 SGHTA, CDR2 FQGTGA. The CDR3, as DNA: TGTGCCAGCAGCCCCCGAGGTACAGATACGCAGTATTTT. Translated, it gives CASSPRGTDTQYF.

The table lists this clonotype with many counts. The V call is TRBV6-1, the J call TRBJ2-3; 10 bases line up with TRBD2. V lost 5 bases and J lost 7; bases outside the gene matches: 9. The CDR3 length is 15 residues. Germline CDR1 and CDR2: MNHNS and SASEGT. Here the CDR3 reads CASSPRTSGDHTQYF. Written as DNA, the CDR3 is TGTGCCAGCAGTCCCCGGACTAGCGGCGATCATACGCAGTATTTT.

This clonotype was observed many times. The rearrangement links TRBV28 to TRBJ1-2, with 8 nucleotides matching TRBD1. The CDR3 has 11 residues. Germline CDR1 reads MDHEN; CDR2 reads SYDVKM. With 6 bases clipped from V and 6 bases from J, the junction kept 0 bases outside the gene matches. CDR3 sequence: CASSRGHGYTF. The CDR3 nucleotides read TGTGCCAGCAGCAGGGGGCATGGCTACACCTTC.

This sequence joins TRBV20-1 and TRBJ2-1; weak D call: TRBD2 (6 bases). This CDR3 spans 13 amino acids. Deletions cut 1 base from V and 4 bases from J, with 8 bases between. Germline CDR1 is DFQATT and CDR2 is SNEGSKA (reference sequence). The CDR3 sequence is CSARGLVYNEQFF. The DNA for the CDR3 is TGCAGTGCTAGAGGACTAGTTTACAATGAGCAGTTCTTC.

In its sample, this clonotype was seen a few times. The chain is built from TRBV28 and TRBJ2-1; 8 nucleotides align to TRBD1. The ends lost 5 bases at V and 4 bases at J; junction bases unmatched: 10. Germline loops: CDR1 MDHEN, CDR2 SYDVKM. The CDR3 has 16 amino acids. DNA for the CDR3: TGTGCCAGCAGTACCCCCGGACAGGGAAGATACAATGAGCAGTTCTTC. Protein sequence: CASSTPGQGRYNEQFF. Filled out from reference TRBV28 and TRBJ2-1, the complete variable domain reads DVKVTQSSRYLVKRTGEKVFLECVQDMDHENMFWYRQDPGLGLRLIYFSYDVKMKEKGDIPEGYSVSREKKERFSLILESASTNQTSMYLCASSTPGQGRYNEQFFGPGTRLTVL.

This clonotype was counted many times. The genes are TRBV7-2 and TRBJ1-6; D gene ambiguous. V lost 2 bases and J 0 bases, leaving 8 bases between the germline ends. CDR1 and CDR2 (germline): SGHTA, FQGNSA. The CDR3 runs to 16 residues. The CDR3 here is CASSLTRSSYNSPLHF. The CDR3 DNA follows: TGTGCCAGCAGCTTAACGAGAAGCTCCTATAATTCACCCCTCCACTTT.

The rearrangement joins TRBV9 to TRBJ2-1; the D is unclear. The CDR3 extends over 15 amino acids. The V gene lost 0 bases and the J gene lost 2 bases, with 9 bases spanning the gap. The germline V gene has CDR1 SGDLS and CDR2 YYNGEE. CDR3 in amino acids: CASSVDPPPYNEQFF. The CDR3, as DNA: TGTGCCAGCAGCGTAGACCCCCCCCCCTACAATGAGCAGTTCTTC. Using reference TRBV9 and TRBJ2-1 for the parts outside the CDR3, the full variable domain is DSGVTQTPKHLITATGQRVTLRCSPRSGDLSVYWYQQSLDQGLQFLIQYYNGEERAKGNILERFSAQQFPDLHSELNLSSLELGDSALYFCASSVDPPPYNEQFFGPGTRLTVL.

This clonotype was detected ten times or more. This rearrangement joins TRBV7-8 to TRBJ2-2, with 9 bases lining up with TRBD2. The trim removed 5 bases at V and 7 bases at J, leaving 11 bases unmatched. Per the germline V gene, CDR1 is SGHVS and CDR2 is FQNEAQ. The CDR3 totals 16 residues. CDR3 nucleotide sequence: TGTGCCAGCAGCCCACTAGGCGGGGGGGCTTTCGGGGAGCTGTTTTTT. This sequence encodes CASSPLGGGAFGELFF. Full variable domain (rest looked up from reference TRBV7-8 and TRBJ2-2): GAGVSQSPRYKVAKRGQDVALRCDPISGHVSLFWYQQALGQGPEFLTYFQNEAQLDKSGLPSDRFFAERPEGSVSTLKIQRTQQEDSAVYLCASSPLGGGAFGELFFGEGSRLTVL.

This clonotype was seen many times. This chain links TRBV7-2 with TRBJ2-3; D remains ambiguous. The V and J ends lost 5 bases and 2 bases respectively, with 5 bases between them. CDR1 SGHTA and CDR2 FQGNSA come from the germline V gene. This CDR3 is built from 12 residues. In DNA form, the CDR3 reads TGTGCCAGCAGCCCTTACACAGATACGCAGTATTTT. Its protein product is CASSPYTDTQYF.

Ten or more counts support this clonotype. The J gene is TRBJ1-2, the V gene TRBV7-2, with D possibly TRBD1 on 5 matching bases. The CDR3 loop spans 15 amino acids. Between the trimmed V and J ends, which lost 5 bases and 5 bases, there was a span of 18 bases. Germline V gives CDR1 SGHTA, CDR2 FQGNSA. CDR3 sequence: CASSTQSGGGYGYTF. The CDR3 DNA is TGTGCCAGCAGCACCCAATCGGGGGGAGGGTATGGCTACACCTTC.

The chain joins TRBV28 to TRBJ2-1, with D possibly TRBD1 on 5 matching bases. V lost 6 bases to trimming and J lost 7 bases, with 16 bases between them. Germline CDR1 is MDHEN and CDR2 is SYDVKM. The CDR3 spans 14 residues. The CDR3 sequence: CASSLRQGGNEQFF. CDR3 sequence (DNA): TGTGCCAGCAGCTTACGGCAGGGTGGGAATGAGCAGTTCTTC.

This CDR3 reads CATSDIRGYQETQYF. Written as DNA, the CDR3 is TGTGCCACCAGTGACATCAGGGGATACCAAGAGACCCAGTACTTC. This chain joins TRBV24-1 and TRBJ2-5, with D perhaps TRBD1 (6 bases). The CDR3 totals 15 residues. The germline V gene encodes CDR1 KGHDR and CDR2 SFDVKD. The V and J ends lost 4 bases and 0 bases respectively, with 11 bases between them.